The clone carrying this T cell receptor beta chain has a count of ten or more. The target antigen is unknown. The V gene's germline CDR1 is KGHDR and CDR2 SFDVKD. This CDR3 is 17 amino acids long. The V gene lost 9 bases and the J gene lost 10 bases, with 30 bases spanning the gap. This entry comes from a study of T cells in Graves' hyperthyroidism and ophthalmopathy. The study's findings and limits: Progression to ophthalmopathy was predicted a median of roughly 6.5 months early.

Graves' hyperthyroidism showing no ophthalmopathy progression within 18 months was considered stable. Amplified TCR beta CDR3 regions derived from RNA transcripts. First-round RT-PCR of the TCR CDR3 relied on the HTBI primer set. MiXCR, run by TCRdb on the multiplex PCR reads, gives a single entry per CDR3 protein. This sample has roughly 420,000 distinct CDR3 sequences; around 16% occur once, and the top ten carry almost 8%. This receptor was identified in a young woman with Graves' hyperthyroidism. J is TRBJ2-1 and V is TRBV24-1; tentatively, D is TRBD1 (10 bases). Sequencing was performed on blood. The CDR3 sequence: CATAERDRGGLAYEQFF. The CDR3 region has the DNA TGTGCCACCGCCGAGCGGGACAGGGGAGGACTAGCGTACGAGCAGTTCTTC.